The present T cell receptor beta chain was sequenced within a study of CD8 T cells in Susac syndrome. An input of about 0.5 to 1 ug of RNA was subjected to reverse transcription using random hexamers. Multiplex PCR with immunoSEQ amplified the TCR beta CDR3 across 54 Vbeta and 13 Jbeta. TCRdb processed the immunoSEQ multiplex PCR reads anew with MiXCR; each CDR3 protein has one entry. The data show around 190,000 distinct CDR3 sequences, approximately 93% seen once. With 5 bases clipped from V and 14 bases from J, the junction kept 11 bases outside the gene matches. Germline assignment: CDR1 MNHNY and CDR2 SVGAGI (reference sequence). The CDR3 has 14 residues.

The source is a human donor in good health. The sample consisted of CD4+ T cells from PBMCs. This sequence joins TRBV6-6 and TRBJ1-6; 8 bases align to TRBD1. In DNA form, the CDR3 reads TGTGCCAGCAGTCTGGACAGGGACGCAACGTCCCTCCACTTT. Protein: CASSLDRDATSLHF.